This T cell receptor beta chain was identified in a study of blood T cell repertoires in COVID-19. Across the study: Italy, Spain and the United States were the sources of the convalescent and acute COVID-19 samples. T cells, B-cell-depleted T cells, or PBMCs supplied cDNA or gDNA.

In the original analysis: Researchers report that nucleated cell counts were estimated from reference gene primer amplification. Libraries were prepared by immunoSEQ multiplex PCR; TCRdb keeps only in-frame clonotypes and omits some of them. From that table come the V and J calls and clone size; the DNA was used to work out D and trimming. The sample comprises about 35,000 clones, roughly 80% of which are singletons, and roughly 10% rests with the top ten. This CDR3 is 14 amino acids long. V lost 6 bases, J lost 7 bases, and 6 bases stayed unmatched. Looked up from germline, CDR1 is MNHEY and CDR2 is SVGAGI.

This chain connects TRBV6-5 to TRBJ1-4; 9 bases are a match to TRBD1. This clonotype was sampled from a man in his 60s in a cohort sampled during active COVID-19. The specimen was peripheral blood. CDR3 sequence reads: CASRAGQGAEKLFF. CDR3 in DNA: TGTGCCAGCAGGGCGGGACAGGGAGCTGAAAAACTGTTTTTT.